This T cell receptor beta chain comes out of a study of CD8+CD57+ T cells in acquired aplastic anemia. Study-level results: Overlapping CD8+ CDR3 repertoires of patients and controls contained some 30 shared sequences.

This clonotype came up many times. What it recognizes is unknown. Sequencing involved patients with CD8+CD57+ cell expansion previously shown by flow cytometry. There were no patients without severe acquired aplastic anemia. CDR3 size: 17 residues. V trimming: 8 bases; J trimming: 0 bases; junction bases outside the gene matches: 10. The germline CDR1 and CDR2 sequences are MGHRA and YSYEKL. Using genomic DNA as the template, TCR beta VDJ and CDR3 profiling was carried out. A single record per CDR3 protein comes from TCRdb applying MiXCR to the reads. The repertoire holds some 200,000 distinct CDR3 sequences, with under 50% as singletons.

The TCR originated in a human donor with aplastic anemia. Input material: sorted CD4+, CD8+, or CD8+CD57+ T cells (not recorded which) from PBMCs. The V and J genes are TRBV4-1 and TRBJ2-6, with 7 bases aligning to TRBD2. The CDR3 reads CASSSWGGDSGANVLTF. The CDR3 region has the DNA TGCGCCAGCTCCTCATGGGGAGGGGACTCTGGGGCCAACGTCCTGACTTTC.